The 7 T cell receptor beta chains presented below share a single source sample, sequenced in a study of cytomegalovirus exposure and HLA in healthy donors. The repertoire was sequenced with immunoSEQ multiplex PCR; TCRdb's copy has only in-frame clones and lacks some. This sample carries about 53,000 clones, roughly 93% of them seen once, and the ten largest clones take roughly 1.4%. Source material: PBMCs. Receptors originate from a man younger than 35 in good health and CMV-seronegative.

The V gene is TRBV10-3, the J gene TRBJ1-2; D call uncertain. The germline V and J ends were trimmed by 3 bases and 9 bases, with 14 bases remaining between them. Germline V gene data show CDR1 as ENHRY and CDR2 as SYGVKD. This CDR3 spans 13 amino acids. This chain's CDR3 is CAISDLGGLSYTF. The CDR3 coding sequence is TGTGCCATCAGTGATCTAGGAGGTCTGAGCTACACCTTC.

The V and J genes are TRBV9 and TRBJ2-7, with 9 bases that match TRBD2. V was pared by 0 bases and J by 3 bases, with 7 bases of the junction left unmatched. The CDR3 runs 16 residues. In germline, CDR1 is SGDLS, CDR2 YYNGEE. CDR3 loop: CASSVGSSGSDYEQYF. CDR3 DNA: TGTGCCAGCAGCGTAGGTAGTAGCGGGAGTGACTACGAGCAGTACTTC.

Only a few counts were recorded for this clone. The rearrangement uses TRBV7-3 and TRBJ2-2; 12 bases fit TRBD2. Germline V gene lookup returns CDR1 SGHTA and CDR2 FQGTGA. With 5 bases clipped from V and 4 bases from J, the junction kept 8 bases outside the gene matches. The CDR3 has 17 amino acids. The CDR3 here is CASSPRTSGISTGELFF. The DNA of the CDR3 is TGTGCCAGCAGCCCCAGGACTAGCGGGATTTCCACCGGGGAGCTGTTTTTT.

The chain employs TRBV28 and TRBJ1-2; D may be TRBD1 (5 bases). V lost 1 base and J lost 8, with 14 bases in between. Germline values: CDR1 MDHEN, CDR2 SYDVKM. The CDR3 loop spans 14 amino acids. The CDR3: CASSLLGPKLGYTF. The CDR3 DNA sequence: TGTGCCAGCAGTTTATTGGGGCCTAAGCTAGGCTACACCTTC.

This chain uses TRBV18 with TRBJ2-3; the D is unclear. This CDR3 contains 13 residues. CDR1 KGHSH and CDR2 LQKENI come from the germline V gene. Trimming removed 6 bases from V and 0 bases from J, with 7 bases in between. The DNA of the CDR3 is TGTGCCAGCTCGCCGCAGAGCACAGATACGCAGTATTTT. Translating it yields CASSPQSTDTQYF.

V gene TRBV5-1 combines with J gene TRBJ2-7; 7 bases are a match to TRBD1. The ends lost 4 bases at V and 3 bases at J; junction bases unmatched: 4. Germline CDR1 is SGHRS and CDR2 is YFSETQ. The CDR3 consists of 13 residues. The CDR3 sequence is CASSIDRDYEQYF. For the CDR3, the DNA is TGCGCCAGCAGCATTGACAGGGACTACGAGCAGTACTTC.

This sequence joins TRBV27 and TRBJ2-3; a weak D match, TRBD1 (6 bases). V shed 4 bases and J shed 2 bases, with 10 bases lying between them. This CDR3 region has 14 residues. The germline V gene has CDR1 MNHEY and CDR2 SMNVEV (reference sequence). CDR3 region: CASSYGQNTDTQYF. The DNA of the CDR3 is TGTGCCAGCAGTTATGGACAGAACACAGATACGCAGTATTTT.